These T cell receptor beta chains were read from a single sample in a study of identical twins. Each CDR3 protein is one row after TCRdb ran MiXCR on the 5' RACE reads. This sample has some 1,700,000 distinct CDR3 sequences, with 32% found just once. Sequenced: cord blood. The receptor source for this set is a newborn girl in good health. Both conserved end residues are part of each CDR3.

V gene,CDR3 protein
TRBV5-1,CASSLPGTSGASSSSYNEQFF
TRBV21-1,CASTPSRTSGGAVGTDTQYF
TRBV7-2,CASSLGGLTVYSSTDTQYF
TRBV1,CTSSHRDPSNTGELFF
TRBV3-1,CASSPVTWAHTEAFF
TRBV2,CASQQADTQYF
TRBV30,CAWSARGQPQHF
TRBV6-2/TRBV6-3,CASRDRSLWPQHF
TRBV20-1,CSAKAGTRPYNEQFF
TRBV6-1,CASSPKRERADTQYF
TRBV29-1,CSVPGSRPYEQYF
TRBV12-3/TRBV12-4,CASSSAGGRRDEQFF
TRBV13,CASSLDKAREQFF
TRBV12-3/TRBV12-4,CASSIRLGGGSYNEQFF
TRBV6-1,CASTTSSYEQYF
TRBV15,CATSRDSREKGTDTQYF
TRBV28,CASSFTIGTGANQPQHF
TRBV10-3,CAISVREDTEAFF
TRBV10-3,CAIRGNTGTEQYF
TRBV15,CATSTSGTNSYNEQYF
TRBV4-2,CASGRGGSADTQYF
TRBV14,CASSQDLGYTYEQYF
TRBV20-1,CSARADRGNQPQHF
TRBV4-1,CASSQEFQRESPNEQFF
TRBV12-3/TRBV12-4,CASSFQGGNGYTF
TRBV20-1,CSARSKAGYTF
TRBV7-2,CASSLVRTGTATNEKLFF
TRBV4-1,CASSRVAGDRYNEQFF
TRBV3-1,CASSPLAGGREQYF
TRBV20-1,CSARTGGHEQFF
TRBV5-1,CASSPGQGRLADPHEQYF
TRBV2,CASSGRAVPFNEQFF
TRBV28,CASSLDGITDTQYF
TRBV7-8,CASSFLVSSEQYF
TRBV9,CASSTWTGEGEAFF
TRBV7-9,CASSLIGSADTQYF
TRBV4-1,CASSQVPGYNTEAFF
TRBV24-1,CATSGAEKYTGELFF
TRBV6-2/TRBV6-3,CASSRTGIVYGCTF
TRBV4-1,CASSRQEANTEAFF
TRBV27,CASTQGLGQFF
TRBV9,CASSPVGLMNTEAFF
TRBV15,CATSRDLRTGGNEQFF
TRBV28,CASRQEGRSEQYF
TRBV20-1,CSARAEGYTF
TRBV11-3,CASSAEYGYTF
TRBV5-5,CASSLGVRSAHSPLHF
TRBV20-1,CSARTRSGYTF
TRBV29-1,CSVQTSGSYEQYF
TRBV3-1,CASSHSSGEYEQYF
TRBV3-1,CASSRRGTATNEQFF
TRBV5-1,CASSLGVGAFNTEAFF
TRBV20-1,CSASQQDFNSPLHF
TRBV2,CASSVRYTEAFF
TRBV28,CASRDRAYNEQFF